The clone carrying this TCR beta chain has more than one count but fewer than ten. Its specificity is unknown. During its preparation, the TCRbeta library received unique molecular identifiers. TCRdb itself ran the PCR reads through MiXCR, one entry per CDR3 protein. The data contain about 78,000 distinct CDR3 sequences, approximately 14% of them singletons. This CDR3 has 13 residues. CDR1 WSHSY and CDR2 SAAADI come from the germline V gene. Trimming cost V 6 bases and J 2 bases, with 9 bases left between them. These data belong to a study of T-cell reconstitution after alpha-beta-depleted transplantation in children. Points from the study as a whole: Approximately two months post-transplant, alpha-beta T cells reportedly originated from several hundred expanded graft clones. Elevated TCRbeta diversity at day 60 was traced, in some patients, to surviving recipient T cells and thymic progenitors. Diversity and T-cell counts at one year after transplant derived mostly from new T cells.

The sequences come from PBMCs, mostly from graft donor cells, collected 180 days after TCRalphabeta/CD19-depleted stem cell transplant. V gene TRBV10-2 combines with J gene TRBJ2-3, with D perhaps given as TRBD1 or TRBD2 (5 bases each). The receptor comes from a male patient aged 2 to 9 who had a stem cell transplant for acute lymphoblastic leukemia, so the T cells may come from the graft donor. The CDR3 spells CASRSGTTDTQYF. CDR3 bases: TGCGCCAGCAGGTCAGGGACCACAGATACGCAGTATTTT.